The clone carrying this T cell receptor beta chain was observed many times. TCRdb itself ran the reads through MiXCR, one entry per CDR3 protein. The sample consists of over 300,000 distinct CDR3 sequences, about a sixth of them appearing once. This sample stems from a study of T cell repertoires in cytomegalovirus infection. Study overall: It was the public TCR beta signatures that indicated both CMV infection and matching HLA type.

Germline V gene lookup returns CDR1 SGHVS and CDR2 FQNEAQ. Trimming removed 3 bases from V and 0 bases from J, with 9 bases in between. The CDR3 runs to 16 residues. The TCR originated in a human donor in good health (CMV status not recorded). Some clones in this sample may be carry-over from other donors' samples. Sequenced: PBMCs. This chain connects TRBV7-8 to TRBJ2-6; D unresolved. CDR3 region: CASSFDRYSGANVLTF. CDR3 bases: TGTGCCAGCAGCTTCGACCGGTACTCTGGGGCCAACGTCCTGACTTTC.